Each of the 2 T cell receptor beta chains below was sequenced from the same sample in a study of a mutant IDH1 vaccine in newly diagnosed glioma. No antigen has been identified for these receptors. Time point of the sample: week 11, during vaccination. Vaccination comprised doses that each held 300 ug of mutant IDH1 20-mer peptide, plus topical imiquimod. Sequencing used immunoSEQ multiplex PCR; TCRdb keeps in-frame clones, though not all of them. The profile covers under 150,000 clones, with 85% to 90% appearing a single time and roughly 0.65% taken by the ten largest. This material consisted of PBMCs, taken from a glioma patient whose treatment included an IDH1 peptide vaccine. Every receptor here comes from a woman aged 45-60 years with glioma.

The chain joins TRBV11-2 to TRBJ2-7; tentative D call: TRBD2 (5 bases). The V gene's germline CDR1 is SGHAT and CDR2 FQNNGV. V lost 5 bases and J lost 0, with 8 bases in between. The CDR3 has 13 residues. The chain's CDR3 is CASSRGNSYEQYF. In DNA, the CDR3 is TGTGCCAGCAGCCGAGGGAACTCCTACGAGCAGTACTTC.

The table lists this clone with a few counts. The chain links TRBV30 to TRBJ1-1, with a weak D call TRBD1 (5 bases). The CDR3 totals 14 residues. Per the germline V gene, CDR1 is GTSNPN and CDR2 is SVGIG (reference sequence). Trimming took off 0 bases at V and 0 bases at J, with 8 bases between the two ends. The CDR3 reads CAWSVDSMNTEAFF. The CDR3 bases are TGTGCCTGGAGTGTAGACAGCATGAACACTGAAGCTTTCTTT.